This TCR beta chain was captured in a study of T cells in Graves' hyperthyroidism and ophthalmopathy. Study results and caveats: Separating ophthalmopathy from stable hyperthyroidism was achieved by a 13 V-J model.

Details on this clonotype: Antigen specificity is unknown.

Regions amplified from RNA transcripts were the TCR beta CDR3 regions. Researchers ran a first-round RT-PCR on the TCR CDR3 using the HTBI primer set. TCRdb re-called the multiplex PCR reads through MiXCR, storing one row per CDR3 protein. The sample lists hundreds of thousands of distinct CDR3 sequences, under 20% occurring once. The CDR3 length is 19 residues. Germline-derived CDR1 and CDR2 are WSHSY and SAAADI. Trimming took 3 bases from V and 6 from J; bases not matched to a gene: 20. The diagnostic basis comprised clinical symptoms, serum thyroxine and TRAb, thyroid ultrasound and orbital computed tomography.

The chain is built from TRBV10-2 and TRBJ2-3; TRBD2 matches 8 bases. The sequenced sample was blood. The receptor comes from a woman aged 45-59 years with Graves' hyperthyroidism that later progressed to Graves' ophthalmopathy. CDR3 protein: CASSEGVSGGFLAVDTQYF. The CDR3 nucleotides are TGCGCCAGCAGTGAAGGCGTCAGCGGGGGATTCCTAGCTGTCGATACGCAGTATTTT.